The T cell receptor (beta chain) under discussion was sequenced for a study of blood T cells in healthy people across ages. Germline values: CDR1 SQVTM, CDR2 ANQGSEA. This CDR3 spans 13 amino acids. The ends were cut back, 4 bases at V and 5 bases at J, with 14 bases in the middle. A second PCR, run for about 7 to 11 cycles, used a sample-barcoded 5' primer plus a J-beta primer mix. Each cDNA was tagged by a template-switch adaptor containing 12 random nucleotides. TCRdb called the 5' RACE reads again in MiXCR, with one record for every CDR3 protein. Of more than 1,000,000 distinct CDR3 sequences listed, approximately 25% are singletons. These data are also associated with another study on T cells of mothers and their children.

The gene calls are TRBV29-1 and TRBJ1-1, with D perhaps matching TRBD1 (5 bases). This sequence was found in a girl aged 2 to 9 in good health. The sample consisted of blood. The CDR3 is CSVVTTGGTEAFF. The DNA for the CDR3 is TGCAGCGTTGTTACTACAGGTGGGACTGAAGCTTTCTTT.